The sequence of this T cell receptor (beta chain) was determined in a study of shared clonotypes between healthy human individuals (dated by TCRdb to 2020 to 2022). Context from the whole study: The cohort included three men and two women between 18 and 49 years of age. Per donor, three plates each were used for CD4 naive and CD4 memory, two for CD8 naive, and one for CD8 memory. Blood TCR repertoires of roughly five healthy adults were deeply sequenced to estimate repertoire size and the extent of clonotype sharing between individuals. To increase sequencing depth and limit assay-specific biases, TCR repertoire library preparation and sequencing were carried out by different laboratories using diverse techniques. Each donor's leukapheresis produced roughly between roughly 0.85 and 9.5 billion PBMCs.

CD8 naive samples consisted of CD45RO-negative cells that were positively selected for CCR7, yielding a CD45RA+CCR7+ population without TemRA cells. The donors were healthy, HIV-negative adults who had no recently reported acute infections or vaccinations. Every donor was a Caucasian adult residing in Nashville, Tennessee, USA. Blood was obtained by leukapheresis, after which PBMCs were separated by Ficoll-Histopaque density gradient centrifugation and cryopreserved in liquid nitrogen vapor phase. Analytical flow cytometry was used to check the purity and quantity of each magnetically sorted T cell population. From each sorted fraction, genomic DNA was isolated and quantified by UV absorbance on a Nanodrop 2000c. Taken from the germline V gene, the CDR1 and CDR2 loops are MGHRA and YSYEKL. CDR3 length: 14 amino acids, cysteine to phenylalanine. Of the read, only the CDR3 DNA is kept; its 42 bases are in frame from base 1. Trimming removed 5 bases from V and 2 bases from J; the gene matches leave 3 bases unexplained.

Beyond this particular receptor, the publication reports: Incomplete sequencing was indicated by rarefaction of sorted-subset datasets, despite the large sequencing depth. Sharing across several donors was observed for around 5% of naive CD4, over 3% of naive CD8, 2% to 2.5% of memory CD4, and roughly 0.4% of memory CD8 clonotypes. Because the study included a small number of donors, the genetic and exposure-history diversity represented was limited. Larger estimated clonotype richness was generally found for naive subsets than for memory subsets. Clonotypes shared by all four sorted-subset donors showed higher generation probabilities than non-shared clonotypes. Based on pairwise subsampling, the degree of clonotype sharing among donors was expected to be affected by sequencing depth. Sampling was restricted to blood, and TCR repertoires in tissues likely differ from the TCR repertoires found in blood.

Regarding this clone: Its antigen remains unidentified. Base qualities are missing; no much larger clone stands one base away.

TCR CDR3 regions were amplified from genomic DNA by multiplex PCR using the deep immunoSEQ assay. Genomic DNA extracted from each cell subset was distributed evenly over all wells of several immunoSEQ 96-well plates, and each plate served as one replicate. For sorted subsets, around 200 ng genomic DNA, equal to tens of thousands of T cell genomes, was loaded into each replicate PCR. The purified libraries were quantified using a Qubit 3.0 fluorometer, sized with a Bioanalyzer 2100, and then quantified again using the KAPA Library Quantification kit. Each immunoSEQ 96-well plate was sequenced on its own single-read 150-cycle Illumina NextSeq 550 flow cell. The source study handled its data this way. Because only junctional sequences without quality scores were contained in the immunoSEQ output, filtering matching that applied to full-length reads could not be performed. To assign V/J genes and CDR3, sequences were annotated against IMGT germline references using PyIR, a Python wrapper for IgBLAST v1.9. Reads with weak V/J assignments (E-value above 1e-6), missing CDR3, stop codons, out-of-frame junctions, or ambiguous translated residues were removed. V3J clonotypes were defined by identical inferred V gene, J gene, and CDR3 amino acid sequence. Percentage overlap between repertoires was calculated by dividing the number of shared unique clonotypes by the size of the smaller repertoire. Repertoire richness was assessed with RTK rarefaction, the Chao1 estimator, and Recon v2.1 estimates of unobserved clonotypes. Generation probabilities for all TCRbeta clonotypes obtained by the gDNA method from a handful of donors were computed using OLGA. TCRdb took over this immuneACCESS table, retaining in-frame rearrangements with V and J assigned. Such tables are incomplete; in checked studies, under half of the missing clones stem from an unresolved V gene, and the remainder is unexplained. V and J calls and clone size are copied from that table; D and trimming were computed from the DNA. For this sample there are 550,000 to 600,000 clones; about 98% appear just once. Less than 0.35% of the sample is held by the ten biggest clonotypes.

Material: naive CD8+ T cells sorted from blood. The cell subset or site label, read with the paper, signifies: CD45RA+CCR7+. This TCR was recovered from a man aged 25 to 45 in good health. The chain joins TRBV4-1 to TRBJ2-3; 8 middle bases align to TRBD2. The CDR3 is CASSILADTDTQYF. The DNA sequence is given as TGCGCCAGCAGCATACTAGCGGACACAGATACGCAGTATTTT.